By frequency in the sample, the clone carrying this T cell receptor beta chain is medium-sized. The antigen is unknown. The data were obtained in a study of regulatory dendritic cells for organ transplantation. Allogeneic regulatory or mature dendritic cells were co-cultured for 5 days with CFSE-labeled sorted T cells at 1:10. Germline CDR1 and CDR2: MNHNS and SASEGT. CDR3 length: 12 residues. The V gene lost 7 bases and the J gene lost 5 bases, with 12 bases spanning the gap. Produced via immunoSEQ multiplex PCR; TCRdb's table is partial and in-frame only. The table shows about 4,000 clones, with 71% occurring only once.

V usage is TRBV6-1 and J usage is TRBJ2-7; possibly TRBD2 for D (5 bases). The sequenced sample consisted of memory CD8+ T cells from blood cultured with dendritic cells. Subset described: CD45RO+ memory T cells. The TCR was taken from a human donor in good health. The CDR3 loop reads CASTGKSNEQYF. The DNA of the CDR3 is TGTGCCAGCACGGGGAAATCGAACGAGCAGTACTTC.